This T cell receptor beta chain originates from a study of T cells in Graves' hyperthyroidism and ophthalmopathy. Findings and limits, study-wide: The model forecast ophthalmopathy, anticipating it by a median around 6.4 months before onset.

This clonotype showed up many times. The target antigen is unknown. Being one base from a much bigger clone, this may be a read error. The trim removed 4 bases at V and 4 bases at J, leaving 5 bases unmatched. This CDR3 has 14 residues. The germline gives CDR1 MDHEN, CDR2 SYDVKM. Amplification of TCR beta CDR3 regions was performed using RNA transcripts as template. HTBI primers were employed in a first-round RT-PCR of the TCR CDR3. TCRdb ran MiXCR on the multiplex PCR reads and lists one entry per CDR3 protein. The table records hundreds of thousands of distinct CDR3 sequences, roughly 22% of them present only once. Pregnant or lactating patients were excluded, as were those with uncontrolled infection or other autoimmune disease. Diagnostic assessment was based on clinical symptoms, serum thyroxine and TRAb, thyroid ultrasound and orbital computed tomography. PBMCs were derived from approximately 10 ml fresh peripheral blood.

The rearrangement joins TRBV28 to TRBJ2-5; 8 nucleotides line up with TRBD1. The receptor comes from a woman aged 40 to 50 with Graves' ophthalmopathy. The specimen was blood. The CDR3 nucleotides are TGTGCCAGCAGTTCAGGACAGGGCGGAGAGACCCAGTACTTC. Translating gives CASSSGQGGETQYF.